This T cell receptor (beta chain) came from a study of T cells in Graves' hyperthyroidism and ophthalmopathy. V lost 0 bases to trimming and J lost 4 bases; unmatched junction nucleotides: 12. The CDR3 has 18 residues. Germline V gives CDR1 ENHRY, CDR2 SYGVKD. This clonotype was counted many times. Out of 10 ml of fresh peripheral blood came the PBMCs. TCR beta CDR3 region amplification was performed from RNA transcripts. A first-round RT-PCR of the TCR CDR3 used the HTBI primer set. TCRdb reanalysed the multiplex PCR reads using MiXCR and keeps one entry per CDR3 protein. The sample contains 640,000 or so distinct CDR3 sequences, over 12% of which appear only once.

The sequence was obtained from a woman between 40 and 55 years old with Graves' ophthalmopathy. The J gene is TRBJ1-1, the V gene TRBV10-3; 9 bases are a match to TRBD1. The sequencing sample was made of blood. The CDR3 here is CAISESGQGMWLGTEAFF. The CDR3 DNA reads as TGTGCCATCAGTGAGTCGGGACAGGGTATGTGGTTGGGCACTGAAGCTTTCTTT.